The entry that follows covers one T cell receptor (beta chain) sequence. Its antigen is unidentified. The entry originates in a study of T-cell reconstitution after alpha-beta-depleted transplantation in children. Findings of the study overall: Expanded graft clones, several hundred of them, were reportedly the source of alpha-beta T cells about two months after transplant. The main origin of T-cell counts and diversity one year after transplant was newly produced T cells. Surviving thymic progenitors and recipient T cells were the source of high TCRbeta diversity at day 60 in some patients.

The germline V gene encodes CDR1 SGHRS and CDR2 YFSETQ. Trimming left V 5 bases short and J 0 bases short, with 9 bases between. This CDR3 comprises 14 residues. Library preparation (for TCRbeta) was performed with unique molecular identifiers. TCRdb itself ran the PCR reads through MiXCR, one entry per CDR3 protein. The repertoire holds about 830,000 distinct CDR3 sequences, less than 20% seen once, with roughly 4.8% in the top ten. The chain is built from TRBV5-1 and TRBJ1-5; D not certain. This receptor was taken from a male patient younger than 18 who had a stem cell transplant for acute lymphoblastic leukemia, so the T cells may come from the graft donor. Sequencing used PBMCs, mostly from graft donor cells, obtained 360 days after TCRalphabeta/CD19-depleted stem cell transplant. The CDR3 reads CASREGYSNQPQHF. The CDR3 DNA reads as TGCGCCAGCAGGGAGGGATATAGCAATCAGCCCCAGCATTTT.